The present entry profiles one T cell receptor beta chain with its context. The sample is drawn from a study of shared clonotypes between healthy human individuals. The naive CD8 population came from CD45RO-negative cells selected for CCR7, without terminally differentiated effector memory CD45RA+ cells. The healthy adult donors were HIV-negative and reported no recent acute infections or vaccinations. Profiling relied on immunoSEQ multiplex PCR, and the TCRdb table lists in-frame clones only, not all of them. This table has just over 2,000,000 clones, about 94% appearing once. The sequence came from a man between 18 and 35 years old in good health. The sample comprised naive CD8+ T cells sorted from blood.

The CDR3 loop is CASEPWAGETGELFF. CDR3 nucleotide sequence: TGTGCCAGTGAGCCCTGGGCAGGGGAAACCGGGGAGCTGTTTTTT. This sequence joins TRBV19 and TRBJ2-2, with D possibly matching TRBD1 (6 bases). The CDR3 consists of 15 residues. Germline V gene data show CDR1 as LNHDA and CDR2 as SQIVND (reference sequence). Trimming shortened V by 8 bases and J by 5 bases, and 18 bases separated the two germline ends.